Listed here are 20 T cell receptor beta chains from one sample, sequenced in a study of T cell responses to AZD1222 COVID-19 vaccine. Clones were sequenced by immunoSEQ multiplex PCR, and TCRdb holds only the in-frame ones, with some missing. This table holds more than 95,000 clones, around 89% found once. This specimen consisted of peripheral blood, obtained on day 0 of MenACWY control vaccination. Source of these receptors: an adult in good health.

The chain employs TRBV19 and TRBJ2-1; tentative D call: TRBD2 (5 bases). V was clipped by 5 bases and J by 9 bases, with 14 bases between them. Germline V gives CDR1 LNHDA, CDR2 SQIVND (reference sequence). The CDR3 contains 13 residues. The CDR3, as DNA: TGTGCCAGTAGTCCCTCGGACTTTTCTGAGCAGTTCTTC. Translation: CASSPSDFSEQFF.

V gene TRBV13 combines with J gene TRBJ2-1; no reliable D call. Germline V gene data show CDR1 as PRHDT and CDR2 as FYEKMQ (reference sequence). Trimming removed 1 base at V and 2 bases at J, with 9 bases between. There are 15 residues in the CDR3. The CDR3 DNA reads TGTGCCAGCAGCTTAGAAGGATCGCCCTACAATGAGCAGTTCTTC. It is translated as CASSLEGSPYNEQFF.

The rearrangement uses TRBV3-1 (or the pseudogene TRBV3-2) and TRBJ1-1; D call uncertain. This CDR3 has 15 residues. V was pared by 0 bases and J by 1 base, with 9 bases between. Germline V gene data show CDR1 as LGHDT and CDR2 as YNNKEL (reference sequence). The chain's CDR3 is CASSQDYSGNTEAFF. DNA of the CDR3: TGTGCCAGCAGCCAAGATTATTCGGGGAACACTGAAGCTTTCTTT.

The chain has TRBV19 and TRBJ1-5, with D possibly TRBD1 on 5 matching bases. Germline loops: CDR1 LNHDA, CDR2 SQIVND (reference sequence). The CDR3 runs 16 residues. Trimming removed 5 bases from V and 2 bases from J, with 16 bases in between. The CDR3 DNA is TGTGCCAGTAGTTTGGGGGGGAGAATTGGCAATCAGCCCCAGCATTTT. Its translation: CASSLGGRIGNQPQHF.

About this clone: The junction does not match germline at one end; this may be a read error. The CDR3 sequence: CASSLRGFSHEQYF. CDR3 coding DNA: TGTGCCAGCAGTTTAAGGGGGTTCTCCCACGAGCAGTACTTC. This sequence joins TRBV27 and TRBJ2-7; possibly TRBD1 for D (6 bases). From germline, CDR1 is MNHEY and CDR2 SMNVEV (reference sequence). The CDR3 is 14 residues long.

CDR3 in amino acids: CASSLVSDSEKLFF. The CDR3 DNA reads TGTGCCAGCAGCTTAGTCTCGGACAGCGAAAAACTGTTTTTT. V usage is TRBV7-8 and J usage is TRBJ1-4; maybe TRBD1 (6 bases). V dropped 1 base and J dropped 8 bases, with 11 bases sitting between them. Germline V gene lookup returns CDR1 SGHVS and CDR2 FQNEAQ. The length of the CDR3 is 14 residues.

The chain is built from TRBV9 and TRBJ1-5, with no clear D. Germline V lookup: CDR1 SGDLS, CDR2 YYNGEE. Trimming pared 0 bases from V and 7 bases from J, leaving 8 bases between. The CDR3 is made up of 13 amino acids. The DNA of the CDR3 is TGTGCCAGCAGCGTAGGGGTTTGGCAGCCCCAGCATTTT. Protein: CASSVGVWQPQHF.

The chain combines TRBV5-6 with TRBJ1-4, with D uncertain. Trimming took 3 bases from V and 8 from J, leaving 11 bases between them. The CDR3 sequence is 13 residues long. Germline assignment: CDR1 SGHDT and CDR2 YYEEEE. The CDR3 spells CASSSFGREKLFF. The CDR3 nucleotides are TGTGCCAGCAGCTCCTTCGGCCGGGAAAAACTGTTTTTT.

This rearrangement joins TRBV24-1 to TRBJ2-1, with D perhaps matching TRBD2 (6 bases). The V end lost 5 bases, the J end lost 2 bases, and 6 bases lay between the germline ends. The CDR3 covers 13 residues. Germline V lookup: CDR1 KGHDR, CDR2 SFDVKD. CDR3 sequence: CATSGGAYNEQFF. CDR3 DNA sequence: TGTGCCACCAGTGGGGGGGCCTACAATGAGCAGTTCTTC.

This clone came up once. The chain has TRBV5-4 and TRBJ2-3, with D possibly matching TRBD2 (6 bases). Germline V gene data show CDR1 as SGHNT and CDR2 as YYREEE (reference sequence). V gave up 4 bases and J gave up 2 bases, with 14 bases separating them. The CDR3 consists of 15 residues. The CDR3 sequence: CASSLGGLYTDTQYF. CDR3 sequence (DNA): TGTGCCAGCAGCCTGGGGGGTCTTTACACAGATACGCAGTATTTT.

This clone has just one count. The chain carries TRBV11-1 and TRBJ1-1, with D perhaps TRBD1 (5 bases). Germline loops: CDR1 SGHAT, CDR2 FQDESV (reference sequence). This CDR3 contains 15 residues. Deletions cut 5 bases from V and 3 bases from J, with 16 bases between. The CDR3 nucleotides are TGTGCCAGCAGCCACCGCCGGGACGGATACACTGAAGCTTTCTTT. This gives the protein CASSHRRDGYTEAFF.

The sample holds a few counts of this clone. The CDR3 reads CAWGQGAQPQHF. The CDR3 DNA reads as TGTGCCTGGGGACAGGGGGCACAGCCCCAGCATTTT. V is TRBV30 and J is TRBJ1-5, with TRBD1 matching over 11 bases. Germline CDR1 GTSNPN, CDR2 SVGIG (reference sequence). This CDR3 has 12 residues. The J segment lost 7 bases and the V segment lost 5 bases, leaving 1 base of the junction unmatched.

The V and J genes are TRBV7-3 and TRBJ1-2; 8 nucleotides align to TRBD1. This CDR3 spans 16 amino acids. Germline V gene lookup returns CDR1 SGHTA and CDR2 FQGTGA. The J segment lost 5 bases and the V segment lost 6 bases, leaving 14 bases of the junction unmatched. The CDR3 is CASSPQGGENSYGYTF. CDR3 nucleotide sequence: TGTGCCAGCAGTCCACAGGGGGGAGAGAATAGTTATGGCTACACCTTC.

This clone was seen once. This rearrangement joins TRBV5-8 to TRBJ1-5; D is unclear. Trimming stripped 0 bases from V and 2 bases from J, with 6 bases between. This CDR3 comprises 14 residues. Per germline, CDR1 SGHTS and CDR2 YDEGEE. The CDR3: CASSLGLGNQPQHF. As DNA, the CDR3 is TGTGCCAGCAGCTTGGGGCTCGGCAATCAGCCCCAGCATTTT.

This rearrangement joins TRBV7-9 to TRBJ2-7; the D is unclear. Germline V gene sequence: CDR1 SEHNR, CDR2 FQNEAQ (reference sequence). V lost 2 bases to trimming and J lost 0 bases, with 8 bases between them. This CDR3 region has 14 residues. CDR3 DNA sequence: TGTGCCAGCAGCTTACGTCAGGACTCCTACGAGCAGTACTTC. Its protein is CASSLRQDSYEQYF. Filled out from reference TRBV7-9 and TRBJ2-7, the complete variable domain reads DTGVSQNPRHKITKRGQNVTFRCDPISEHNRLYWYRQTLGQGPEFLTYFQNEAQLEKSRLLSDRFSAERPKGSFSTLEIQRTEQGDSAMYLCASSLRQDSYEQYFGPGTRLTVT.

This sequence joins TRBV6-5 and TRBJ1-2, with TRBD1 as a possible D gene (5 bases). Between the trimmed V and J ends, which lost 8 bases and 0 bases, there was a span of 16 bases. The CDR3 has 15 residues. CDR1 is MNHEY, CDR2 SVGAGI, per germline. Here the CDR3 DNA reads TGTGCCAGCCGCGCCGACGGGGGGGCTAACTATGGCTACACCTTC. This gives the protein CASRADGGANYGYTF.

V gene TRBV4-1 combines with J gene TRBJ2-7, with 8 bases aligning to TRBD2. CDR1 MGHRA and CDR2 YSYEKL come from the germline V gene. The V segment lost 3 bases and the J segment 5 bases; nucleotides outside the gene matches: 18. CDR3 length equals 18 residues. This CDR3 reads CASSQTDWAGAGANEQYF. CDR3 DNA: TGCGCCAGCAGCCAGACTGACTGGGCGGGAGCGGGAGCCAACGAGCAGTACTTC.

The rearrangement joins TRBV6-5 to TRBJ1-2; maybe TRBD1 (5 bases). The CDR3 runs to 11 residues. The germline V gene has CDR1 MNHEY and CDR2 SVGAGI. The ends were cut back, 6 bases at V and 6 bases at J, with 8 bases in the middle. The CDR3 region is CASSDRDGYTF. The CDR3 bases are TGTGCCAGCAGCGACAGAGATGGCTACACCTTC.

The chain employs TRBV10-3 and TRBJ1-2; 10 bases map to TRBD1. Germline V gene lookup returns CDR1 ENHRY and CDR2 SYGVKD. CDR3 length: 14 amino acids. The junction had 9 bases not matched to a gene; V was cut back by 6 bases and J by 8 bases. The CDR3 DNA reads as TGTGCCATCAGCACCAGGGACAGGGGAGGAGGCTACACCTTC. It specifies CAISTRDRGGGYTF.

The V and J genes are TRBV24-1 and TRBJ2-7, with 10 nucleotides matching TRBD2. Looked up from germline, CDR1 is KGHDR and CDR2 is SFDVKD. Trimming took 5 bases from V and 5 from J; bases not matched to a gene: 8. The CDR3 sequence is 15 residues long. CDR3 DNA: TGTGCCACCAGTGTGTCTAGCGGGAGTTCTCACGAGCAGTACTTC. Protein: CATSVSSGSSHEQYF.